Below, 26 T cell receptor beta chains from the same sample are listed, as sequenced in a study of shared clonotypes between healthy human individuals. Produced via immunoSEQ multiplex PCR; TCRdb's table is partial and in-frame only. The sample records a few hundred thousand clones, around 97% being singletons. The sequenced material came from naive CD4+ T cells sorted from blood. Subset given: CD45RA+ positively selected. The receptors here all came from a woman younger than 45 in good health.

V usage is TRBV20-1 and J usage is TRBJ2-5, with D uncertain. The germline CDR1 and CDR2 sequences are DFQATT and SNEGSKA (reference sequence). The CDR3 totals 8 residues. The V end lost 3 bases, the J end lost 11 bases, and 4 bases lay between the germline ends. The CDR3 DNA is TGCAGTGCTAGCCAACAGTACTTC. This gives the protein CSASQQYF.

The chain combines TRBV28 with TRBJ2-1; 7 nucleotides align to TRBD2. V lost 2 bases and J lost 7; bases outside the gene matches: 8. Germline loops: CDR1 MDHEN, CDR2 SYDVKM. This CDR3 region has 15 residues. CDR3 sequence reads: CASSLPPGGRNEQFF. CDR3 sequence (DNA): TGTGCCAGCAGTTTACCCCCCGGCGGGAGAAATGAGCAGTTCTTC.

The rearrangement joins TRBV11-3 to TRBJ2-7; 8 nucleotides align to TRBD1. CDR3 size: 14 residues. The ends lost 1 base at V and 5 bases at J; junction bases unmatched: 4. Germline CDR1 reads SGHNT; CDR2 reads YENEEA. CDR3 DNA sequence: TGTGCCAGCAGCTTAGGGACAGGGTGGAACGAGCAGTACTTC. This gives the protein CASSLGTGWNEQYF.

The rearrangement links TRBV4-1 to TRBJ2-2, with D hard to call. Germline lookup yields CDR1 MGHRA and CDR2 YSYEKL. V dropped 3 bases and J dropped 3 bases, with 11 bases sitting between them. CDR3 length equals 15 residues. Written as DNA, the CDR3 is TGCGCCAGCAGCCAGAGGACCGAGGACACCGGGGAGCTGTTTTTT. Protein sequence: CASSQRTEDTGELFF.

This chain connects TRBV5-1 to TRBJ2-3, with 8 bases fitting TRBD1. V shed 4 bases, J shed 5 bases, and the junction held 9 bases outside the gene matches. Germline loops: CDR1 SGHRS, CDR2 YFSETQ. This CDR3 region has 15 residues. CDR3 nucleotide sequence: TGCGCCAGCAGCAACGGACAGGGAGTGGGAGATACGCAGTATTTT. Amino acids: CASSNGQGVGDTQYF.

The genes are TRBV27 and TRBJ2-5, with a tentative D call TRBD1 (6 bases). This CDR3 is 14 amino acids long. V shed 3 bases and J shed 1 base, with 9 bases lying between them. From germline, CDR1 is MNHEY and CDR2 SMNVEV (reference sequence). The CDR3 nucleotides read TGTGCCAGCAGTTTTGGACAGACCCAAGAGACCCAGTACTTC. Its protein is CASSFGQTQETQYF.

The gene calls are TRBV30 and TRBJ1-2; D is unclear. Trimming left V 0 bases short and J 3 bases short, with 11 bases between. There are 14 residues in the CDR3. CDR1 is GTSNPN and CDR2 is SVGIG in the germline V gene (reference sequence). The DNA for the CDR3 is TGTGCCTGGAGTGTATCCTTGGGATACTATGGCTACACCTTC. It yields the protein CAWSVSLGYYGYTF.

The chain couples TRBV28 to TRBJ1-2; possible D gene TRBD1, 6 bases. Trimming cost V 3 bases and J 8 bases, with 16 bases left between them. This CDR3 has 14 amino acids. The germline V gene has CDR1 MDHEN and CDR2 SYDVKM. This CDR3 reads CASSFSSGERGYTF. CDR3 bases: TGTGCCAGCAGTTTTAGCTCAGGGGAACGCGGCTACACCTTC.

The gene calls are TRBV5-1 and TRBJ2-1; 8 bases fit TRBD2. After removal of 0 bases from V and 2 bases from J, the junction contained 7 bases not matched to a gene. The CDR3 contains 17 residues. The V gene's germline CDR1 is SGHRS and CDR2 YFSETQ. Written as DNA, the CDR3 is TGCGCCAGCAGCTTGGGATATGGGACTAGAACCTACAATGAGCAGTTCTTC. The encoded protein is CASSLGYGTRTYNEQFF. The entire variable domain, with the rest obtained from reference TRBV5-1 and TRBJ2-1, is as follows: KAGVTQTPRYLIKTRGQQVTLSCSPISGHRSVSWYQQTPGQGLQFLFEYFSETQRNKGNFPGRFSGRQFSNSRSEMNVSTLELGDSALYLCASSLGYGTRTYNEQFFGPGTRLTVL.

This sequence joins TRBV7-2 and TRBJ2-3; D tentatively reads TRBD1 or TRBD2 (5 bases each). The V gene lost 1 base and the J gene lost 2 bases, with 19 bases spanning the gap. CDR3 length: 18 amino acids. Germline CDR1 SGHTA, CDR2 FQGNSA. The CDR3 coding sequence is TGTGCCAGCAGCTTAGGGGGCTGGGGCGGGCCAAACACAGATACGCAGTATTTT. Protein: CASSLGGWGGPNTDTQYF.

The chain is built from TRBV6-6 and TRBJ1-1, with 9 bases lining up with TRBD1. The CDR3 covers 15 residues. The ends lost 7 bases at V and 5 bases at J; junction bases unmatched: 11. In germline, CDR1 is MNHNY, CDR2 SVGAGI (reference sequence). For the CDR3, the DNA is TGTGCCAGCATTACCCCGGGACAGGGAACTACTGAAGCTTTCTTT. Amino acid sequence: CASITPGQGTTEAFF.

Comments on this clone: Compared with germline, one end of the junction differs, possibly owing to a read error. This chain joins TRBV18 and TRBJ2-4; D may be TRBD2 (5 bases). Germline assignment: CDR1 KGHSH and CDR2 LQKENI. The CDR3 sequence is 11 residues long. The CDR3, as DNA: TGTGCCAGCTCACCGGGTGACGGGAAGGTCTTC. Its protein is CASSPGDGKVF.

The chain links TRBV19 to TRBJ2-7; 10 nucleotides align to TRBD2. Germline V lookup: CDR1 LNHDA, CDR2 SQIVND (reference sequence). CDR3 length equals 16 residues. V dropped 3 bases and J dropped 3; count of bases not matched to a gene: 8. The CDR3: CASSMQTSGLLYEQYF. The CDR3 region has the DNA TGTGCCAGTAGTATGCAGACTAGCGGGCTCCTCTACGAGCAGTACTTC.

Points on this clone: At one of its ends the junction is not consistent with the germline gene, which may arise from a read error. As DNA, the CDR3 is TGTGCCAGCAATTCGGGGACTAGATCCACACATACGCAGTATTTT. Residues: CASNSGTRSTHTQYF. The chain employs TRBV2 and TRBJ2-3; 8 bases map to TRBD2. The CDR3 contains 15 residues. CDR1 and CDR2 (germline): SNHLY, FYNNEI.

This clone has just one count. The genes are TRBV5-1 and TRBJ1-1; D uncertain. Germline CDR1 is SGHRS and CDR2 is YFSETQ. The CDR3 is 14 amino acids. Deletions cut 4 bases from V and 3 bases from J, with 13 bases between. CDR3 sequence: CASSLTTADTEAFF. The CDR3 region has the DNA TGCGCCAGCAGCCTGACAACGGCGGACACTGAAGCTTTCTTT.

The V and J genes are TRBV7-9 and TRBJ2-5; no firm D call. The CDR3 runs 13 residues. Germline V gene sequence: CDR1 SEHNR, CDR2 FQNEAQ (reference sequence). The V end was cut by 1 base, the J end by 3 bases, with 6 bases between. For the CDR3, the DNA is TGTGCCAGCAGCTTAGGGTCCGAAGAGACCCAGTACTTC. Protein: CASSLGSEETQYF.

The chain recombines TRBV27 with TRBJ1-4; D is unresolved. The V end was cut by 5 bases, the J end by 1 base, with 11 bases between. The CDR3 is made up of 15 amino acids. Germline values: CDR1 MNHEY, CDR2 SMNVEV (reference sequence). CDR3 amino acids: CASSRERVTNEKLFF. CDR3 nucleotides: TGTGCCAGCAGTCGGGAGAGGGTAACTAATGAAAAACTGTTTTTT.

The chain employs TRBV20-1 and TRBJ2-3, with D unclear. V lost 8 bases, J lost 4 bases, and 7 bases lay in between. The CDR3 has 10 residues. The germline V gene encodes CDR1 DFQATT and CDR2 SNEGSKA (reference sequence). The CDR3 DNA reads TGCAGTCAGAAGGCAGATACGCAGTATTTT. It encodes CSQKADTQYF.

The CDR3 sequence is CASRDRDSSGNTIYF. The CDR3 DNA reads TGTGCCAGCAGAGACCGGGACAGCTCTGGAAACACCATATATTTT. The V call is TRBV28, the J call TRBJ1-3; 7 bases align to TRBD1. CDR1 MDHEN and CDR2 SYDVKM come from the germline V gene. The CDR3 spans 15 residues. J was trimmed by 0 bases and V by 6 bases; bases with no gene match: 5.

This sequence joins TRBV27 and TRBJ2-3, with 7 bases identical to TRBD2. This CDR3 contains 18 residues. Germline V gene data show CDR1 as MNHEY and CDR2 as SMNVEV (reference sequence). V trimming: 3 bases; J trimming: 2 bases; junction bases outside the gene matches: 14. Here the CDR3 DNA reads TGTGCCAGCAGTTTCGAGACGGGTGGCGGGAGTAACACAGATACGCAGTATTTT. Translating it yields CASSFETGGGSNTDTQYF.

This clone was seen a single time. The CDR3 coding sequence is TGTGCCAGTAAAAGAGCGGGGACAACAAGGGATTACGAGCAGTACTTC. It yields the protein CASKRAGTTRDYEQYF. V gene TRBV19 combines with J gene TRBJ2-7; TRBD2 is a possible D gene (7 bases). The CDR3 loop spans 16 amino acids. Germline CDR1 reads LNHDA; CDR2 reads SQIVND (reference sequence). Trimming removed 7 bases from V and 4 bases from J, with 23 bases in between.

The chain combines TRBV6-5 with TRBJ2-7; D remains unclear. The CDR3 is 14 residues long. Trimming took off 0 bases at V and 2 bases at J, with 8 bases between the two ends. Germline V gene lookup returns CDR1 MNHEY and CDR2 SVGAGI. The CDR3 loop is CASSYSNRPYEQYF. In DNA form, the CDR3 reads TGTGCCAGCAGTTACTCGAACCGGCCCTACGAGCAGTACTTC.

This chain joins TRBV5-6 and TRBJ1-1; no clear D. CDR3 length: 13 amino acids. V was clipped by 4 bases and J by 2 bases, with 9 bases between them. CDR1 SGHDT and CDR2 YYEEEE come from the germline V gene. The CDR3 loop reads CASSLTVNTEAFF. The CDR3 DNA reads TGTGCCAGCAGCCTCACGGTAAACACTGAAGCTTTCTTT.

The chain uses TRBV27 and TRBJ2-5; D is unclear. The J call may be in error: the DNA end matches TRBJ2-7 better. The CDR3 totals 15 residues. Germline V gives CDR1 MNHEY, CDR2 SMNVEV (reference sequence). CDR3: CASSSSRVESYEQYF. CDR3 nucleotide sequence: TGTGCCAGCAGCTCCTCGCGAGTCGAGAGCTACGAGCAGTACTTC.

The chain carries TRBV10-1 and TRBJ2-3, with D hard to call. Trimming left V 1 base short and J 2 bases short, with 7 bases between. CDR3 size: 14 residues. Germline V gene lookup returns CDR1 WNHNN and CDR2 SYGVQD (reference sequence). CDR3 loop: CASSEYVNTDTQYF. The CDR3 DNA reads TGCGCCAGCAGTGAGTATGTAAACACAGATACGCAGTATTTT.

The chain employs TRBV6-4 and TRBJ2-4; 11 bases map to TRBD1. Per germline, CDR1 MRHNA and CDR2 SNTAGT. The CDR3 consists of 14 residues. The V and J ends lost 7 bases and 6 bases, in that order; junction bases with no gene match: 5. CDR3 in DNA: TGTGCCAGCAAGGGACAGGGGGACCCAAACATTCAGTACTTC. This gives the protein CASKGQGDPNIQYF.